Listed here is a single T cell receptor beta chain. Its target is unknown. The record originates from a study of shared clonotypes between healthy human individuals. Study summary: Each donor's CD4 naive and CD4 memory cells filled three plates apiece, CD8 naive two, and CD8 memory one. Study findings and constraints: Among donors, clonotype sharing was expected to be affected by sequencing depth. Among the subsets, naive ones generally showed larger estimated richness than memory ones.

Each PCR replicate from the sorted subsets contained approximately 0.2 ug DNA, which is some 31,000 T cell genomes. Using immunoSEQ multiplex PCR, the repertoire was profiled, and TCRdb retains in-frame clones only, with some absent. The table lists millions of clones, about 95% of them singletons. As defined, naive CD8 cells were CD45RO-negative and positively selected for CCR7, with terminally differentiated effector memory CD45RA+ cells excluded. The sample was naive CD8+ T cells sorted from blood. The TCR was taken from a man aged 18 to 30 in good health.

CDR3 bases: TGTGCTAGTGGTTTGGTCAGCAGGGGCAATGAGCAGTTCTTC. Translating it yields CASGLVSRGNEQFF. The chain joins TRBV12-5 to TRBJ2-1, with TRBD1 as a possible D gene (6 bases). This CDR3 has 14 amino acids. Germline lookup yields CDR1 LGHNT and CDR2 FRNRAP. The V end was cut by 0 bases, the J end by 6 bases, with 9 bases between.